Listed here is a single T cell receptor beta chain. The data were taken from a study of blood T cell repertoires in COVID-19. Across the whole study: Samples taken during acute and convalescent COVID-19 were collected in the United States, Italy and Spain. The cDNA or gDNA used as material had been derived from T cells, B-cell-depleted T cells, or PBMCs.

Authors' data handling: Estimated nucleated cell counts came from reference gene primer amplification. The assay was immunoSEQ multiplex PCR, and TCRdb's table has in-frame clones only and misses some. V, J and clone size were drawn from that table, and D and trimming were deduced from the DNA. The repertoire holds more than 55,000 clones, with about 91% as singletons. The CDR3 consists of 15 residues. CDR1 is SGHTA and CDR2 is FQGTGA in the germline V gene. J was trimmed by 3 bases and V by 5 bases; bases with no gene match: 5. The chain employs TRBV7-3 and TRBJ1-2, with 11 bases matching TRBD1. Sequenced: peripheral blood. The receptor was isolated from a woman in her 70s with acute or convalescent COVID-19. The CDR3 DNA is TGTGCCAGCAGCAGGACAGGGGGCGCTTACTATGGCTACACCTTC. This gives the protein CASSRTGGAYYGYTF.